Reported below is one TCR beta chain. Antigen specificity is unknown. A much bigger clone sits one base away, suggesting this may be a read error. Total RNA and DNA came together from about 19-30 mg of bulk tissue without cell sorting. At sampling, these chronic HBV carriers had received no treatment. Tumor samples all exceeded 80% viable tumor cells. TCR beta cDNA was reverse-transcribed from about 500 ng of total RNA. The reaction used a constant-region primer and ProtoScript II reverse transcriptase. Slightly modified ARM-PCR, run as three nested multiplex PCR rounds, produced the TCR beta libraries. TRBV1-TRBV30 forward primers and a C-beta reverse primer were used in the first two PCR rounds, which each ran for about 10 cycles. MiXCR, run by TCRdb on the multiplex PCR reads, gives a single entry per CDR3 protein. The sample includes approximately 110,000 distinct CDR3 sequences, around 60% of them seen just once.

The data derive from a study of tumor-infiltrating lymphocytes in primary liver carcinoma. Turning to the study itself: Read depth, roughly 3.5 to 8 million productive TCRbeta reads, did not differ significantly between tissues.

Findings and limits, study-wide: Between tumor regions, pairs overlapped more than tumor-adjacent and tumor-blood pairs did.

This CDR3 is built from 15 residues. V was pared by 2 bases and J by 7 bases, with 8 bases of the junction left unmatched. Germline V gene sequence: CDR1 SGHRS, CDR2 YFSETQ. The receptor comes from an older woman with primary liver carcinoma and hepatitis B virus infection. The chain combines TRBV5-1 with TRBJ2-1; 8 positions match TRBD2. The specimen sequenced was liver tumor tissue from sampling region 1. Subset denoted: tumor region T1, superior pole. CDR3 protein: CASSFLLAVGNEQFF. The DNA of the CDR3 is TGCGCCAGCAGCTTCTTACTAGCGGTGGGGAATGAGCAGTTCTTC.